The 29 T cell receptor beta chains listed next were all sequenced from one sample in a study of blood T cell repertoires in COVID-19. The repertoire was sequenced with immunoSEQ multiplex PCR; TCRdb's copy has only in-frame clones and lacks some. This sample carries roughly 200,000 clones, 88% of them seen once, and the ten largest clones take 4%. The material sequenced was peripheral blood. All receptors derive from a woman aged 30 to 39 with acute or convalescent COVID-19.

This chain joins TRBV28 and TRBJ2-2; D not certain. Trimming stripped 2 bases from V and 6 bases from J, with 10 bases between. Germline V gene lookup returns CDR1 MDHEN and CDR2 SYDVKM. This CDR3 spans 14 amino acids. The CDR3 loop reads CASSLPQEPGELFF. CDR3 nucleotide sequence: TGTGCCAGCAGTTTACCCCAAGAGCCCGGGGAGCTGTTTTTT.

V usage is TRBV10-3 and J usage is TRBJ2-6; no firm D call. The germline gives CDR1 ENHRY, CDR2 SYGVKD. Between the trimmed V and J ends, which lost 11 bases and 1 base, there was a span of 21 bases. The CDR3 totals 17 residues. Here the CDR3 reads CASRPLSGLSGANVLTF. CDR3 DNA: TGTGCCTCACGACCCTTATCGGGTCTTTCTGGGGCCAACGTCCTGACTTTC.

The chain carries TRBV5-4 and TRBJ1-1; TRBD1 agrees at 10 bases. Trimming cost V 5 bases and J 5 bases; bases outside gene matches: 9. The CDR3 sequence is 15 residues long. Germline assignment: CDR1 SGHNT and CDR2 YYREEE (reference sequence). The CDR3 protein is CASRPDRGRITEAFF. CDR3 coding DNA: TGTGCCAGCAGGCCCGACAGGGGGCGCATTACTGAAGCTTTCTTT.

The rearrangement links TRBV6-6 to TRBJ1-1; D not certain. The CDR3 has 13 amino acids. Germline CDR1 MNHNY, CDR2 SVGAGI (reference sequence). Deletions cut 0 bases from V and 1 base from J, with 3 bases between. The CDR3, as DNA: TGTGCCAGCAGTTACTCTCAGAACACTGAAGCTTTCTTT. This codes for CASSYSQNTEAFF.

The chain joins TRBV18 to TRBJ2-1, with a weak D call TRBD1 (6 bases). This CDR3 is built from 16 residues. V was trimmed by 3 bases and J by 5 bases, leaving 17 bases between them. Germline lookup yields CDR1 KGHSH and CDR2 LQKENI. The chain's CDR3 is CASSPPGRGRDNEQFF. The CDR3 coding sequence is TGTGCCAGCTCACCCCCCGGCAGGGGACGCGACAATGAGCAGTTCTTC.

This rearrangement joins TRBV12-3 or TRBV12-4 to TRBJ2-7; 8 bases are a match to TRBD1. Trimming removed 6 bases from V and 3 bases from J; junction bases left unmatched: 4. The CDR3 has 13 amino acids. The CDR3 reads CASSRGHGYEQYF. The DNA of the CDR3 is TGTGCCAGCAGCAGGGGGCACGGCTACGAGCAGTACTTC.

The chain has TRBV14 and TRBJ2-5; D gene ambiguous. The CDR3 consists of 13 residues. Germline V gene data show CDR1 as SGHDN and CDR2 as FVKESK. V lost 2 bases, J lost 0 bases, and 4 bases lay in between. CDR3 sequence (DNA): TGTGCCAGCAGCCAATCGTACCAAGAGACCCAGTACTTC. Translating gives CASSQSYQETQYF.

The rearrangement uses TRBV28 and TRBJ2-7; D is perhaps TRBD1 (6 bases). This CDR3 is 13 amino acids long. V dropped 8 bases and J dropped 2 bases, with 13 bases sitting between them. In germline, CDR1 is MDHEN, CDR2 SYDVKM. This CDR3 reads CASRTYRAYEQYF. CDR3 nucleotides: TGTGCCAGCCGGACATACAGGGCCTACGAGCAGTACTTC.

This chain connects TRBV7-9 to TRBJ2-2; the D gene is possibly TRBD2 (6 bases). Germline loops: CDR1 SEHNR, CDR2 FQNEAQ (reference sequence). The CDR3 consists of 16 residues. The V end lost 6 bases, the J end lost 5 bases, and 19 bases lay between the germline ends. The chain's CDR3 is CASREKGSGGTGELFF. In DNA, the CDR3 is TGTGCCAGCAGAGAAAAGGGGTCAGGAGGGACCGGGGAGCTGTTTTTT.

J is TRBJ2-7 and V is TRBV11-3, with a weak D call TRBD2 (6 bases). Germline V gene data show CDR1 as SGHNT and CDR2 as YENEEA. V was pared by 4 bases and J by 5 bases, with 15 bases between. This CDR3 region has 14 residues. The DNA of the CDR3 is TGTGCCAGCAGCTCCCACGTGCGGGGAGACGAGCAGTACTTC. Protein: CASSSHVRGDEQYF.

This clone has only one observation. The V gene is TRBV5-6, the J gene TRBJ2-7, with 10 bases matching TRBD1. This CDR3 contains 15 residues. The germline gives CDR1 SGHDT, CDR2 YYEEEE. The V and J ends lost 1 base and 5 bases, in that order; junction bases with no gene match: 6. CDR3 in DNA: TGTGCCAGCAGCTTGCCAGACAGGGGGCTAGACGAGCAGTACTTC. Translated, it gives CASSLPDRGLDEQYF. The variable domain in full, with the rest retrieved from reference TRBV5-6 and TRBJ2-7, is DAGVTQSPTHLIKTRGQQVTLRCSPKSGHDTVSWYQQALGQGPQFIFQYYEEEERQRGNFPDRFSGHQFPNYSSELNVNALLLGDSALYLCASSLPDRGLDEQYFGPGTRLTVT.

This chain connects TRBV7-6 to TRBJ1-1; TRBD1 might be the D (6 bases). The CDR3 loop spans 10 amino acids. Looked up from germline, CDR1 is SGHVS and CDR2 is FNYEAQ. CDR3 DNA sequence: TGTTGGACAGAGAACACTGAAGCTTTCTTT. As protein: CWTENTEAFF.

The chain uses TRBV27 and TRBJ1-5; no clear D gene. Germline CDR1 MNHEY, CDR2 SMNVEV (reference sequence). Trimming took 9 bases from V and 1 from J, leaving 25 bases between them. CDR3 length equals 18 residues. The CDR3 region has the DNA TGTGCCAGTTCTTTCTACGCCCCCCACTCTACCAGCAATCAGCCCCAGCATTTT. Encoded protein: CASSFYAPHSTSNQPQHF.

The chain has TRBV7-9 and TRBJ2-1, with D unclear. Trimming removed 2 bases from V and 2 bases from J, with 10 bases in between. Germline values: CDR1 SEHNR, CDR2 FQNEAQ (reference sequence). CDR3 length equals 15 residues. The DNA for the CDR3 is TGTGCCAGCAGCTTACGCGGCAGAACCTACAATGAGCAGTTCTTC. Its protein is CASSLRGRTYNEQFF.

This clone was observed a handful of times. In DNA, the CDR3 is TGCGCCAGCAGCTTACAGGGGTTTGGGGAGACCCAGTACTTC. As protein: CASSLQGFGETQYF. The chain couples TRBV5-1 to TRBJ2-5; 7 bases match TRBD1. The CDR3 sequence is 14 residues long. The germline CDR1 and CDR2 sequences are SGHRS and YFSETQ. Losses at the gene ends were 2 bases for V and 5 bases for J; bases not matched to a gene: 6.

With respect to this clone: Other DNA sequences in this specimen translate into the identical CDR3. J is TRBJ2-3 and V is TRBV11-3; D is perhaps TRBD2 (7 bases). The germline V and J ends were trimmed by 5 bases and 5 bases, with 14 bases remaining between them. Germline V gene data show CDR1 as SGHNT and CDR2 as YENEEA. The CDR3 contains 14 residues. The chain's CDR3 is CASSLGGGRDTQYF. The CDR3 nucleotides read TGTGCCAGCAGCCTGGGAGGGGGTAGAGATACGCAGTATTTT.

CDR3 loop: CASSLNNRDVRHF. The CDR3 coding sequence is TGTGCCAGCAGTTTAAATAACAGGGATGTAAGGCATTTT. This sequence joins TRBV28 and TRBJ1-5; a weak D match, TRBD1 (6 bases). Trimming removed 2 bases from V and 15 bases from J, with 17 bases in between. This CDR3 comprises 13 residues. Germline CDR1 reads MDHEN; CDR2 reads SYDVKM.

The chain has TRBV7-8 and TRBJ2-5, with D unclear. This CDR3 region has 14 residues. CDR1 and CDR2 from the germline V gene are SGHVS and FQNEAQ. Trimming took 3 bases from V and 0 from J, leaving 8 bases between them. This CDR3 is CASSFRTNQETQYF. The DNA for the CDR3 is TGTGCCAGCAGCTTTAGAACTAACCAAGAGACCCAGTACTTC.

The J gene is TRBJ2-1, the V gene TRBV2, with TRBD2 matching over 9 bases. The J segment lost 3 bases and the V segment lost 8 bases, leaving 17 bases of the junction unmatched. Germline CDR1 is SNHLY and CDR2 is FYNNEI. CDR3 length: 18 residues. As DNA, the CDR3 is TGTGCCAGCGCCGCAACCCTCTCTTTAGCGGGAGACTACAATGAGCAGTTCTTC. Translating it yields CASAATLSLAGDYNEQFF.

CDR3 sequence: CASSYTREANEKLFF. CDR3 nucleotides: TGTGCCAGCAGTTACACGAGGGAGGCTAATGAAAAACTGTTTTTT. V usage is TRBV6-5 and J usage is TRBJ1-4; no clear D gene. The CDR3 has 15 amino acids. Germline CDR1 MNHEY, CDR2 SVGAGI. V lost 2 bases to trimming and J lost 3 bases, with 10 bases between them.

This chain links TRBV9 with TRBJ2-2; TRBD1 is a possible D gene (6 bases). This CDR3 is built from 14 residues. V lost 3 bases and J lost 7, with 13 bases in between. Germline values: CDR1 SGDLS, CDR2 YYNGEE. The CDR3 DNA follows: TGTGCCAGCAGCGAGAACAGGGTGAACGGGGAGCTGTTTTTT. Translation: CASSENRVNGELFF. The variable domain in full, completed from reference TRBV9 and TRBJ2-2, reads DSGVTQTPKHLITATGQRVTLRCSPRSGDLSVYWYQQSLDQGLQFLIQYYNGEERAKGNILERFSAQQFPDLHSELNLSSLELGDSALYFCASSENRVNGELFFGEGSRLTVL.

V is TRBV27 and J is TRBJ2-1; D unclear. Germline V gene data show CDR1 as MNHEY and CDR2 as SMNVEV (reference sequence). This CDR3 contains 11 residues. Trimming cost V 5 bases and J 5 bases, with 4 bases left between them. CDR3 sequence (DNA): TGTGCCAGCAGTGTCAACAATGAGCAGTTCTTC. Encoded protein: CASSVNNEQFF.

The V gene is TRBV29-1, the J gene TRBJ2-1, with a possible D match to TRBD1 (6 bases). The CDR3 is made up of 12 amino acids. Germline V CDR1 and CDR2: SQVTM, ANQGSEA. V was pared by 6 bases and J by 9 bases, with 15 bases between. The CDR3 nucleotides are TGCAGCGTAAAACAGGGAGAGAGTGAGCAGTTCTTC. As protein: CSVKQGESEQFF.

The chain employs TRBV7-9 and TRBJ2-2, with TRBD2 matching over 9 bases. Germline CDR1 SEHNR, CDR2 FQNEAQ (reference sequence). The CDR3 has 16 amino acids. With V trimmed by 5 bases and J by 1 base, 5 bases remained unmatched. CDR3 sequence reads: CASSPGLAENTGELFF. The CDR3 bases are TGTGCCAGCAGCCCGGGACTAGCCGAGAACACCGGGGAGCTGTTTTTT.

The chain carries TRBV5-6 and TRBJ2-6, with 8 bases matching TRBD2. The ends lost 5 bases at V and 6 bases at J; junction bases unmatched: 4. The CDR3 is 14 amino acids. Germline CDR1 reads SGHDT; CDR2 reads YYEEEE. CDR3 sequence reads: CASRGTREANVLTF. The CDR3 DNA is TGTGCCAGCAGAGGGACTAGGGAGGCCAACGTCCTGACTTTC.

The chain links TRBV28 to TRBJ1-2; TRBD1 matches at 7 bases. V shed 6 bases and J 2 bases; nucleotides not matched to a gene: 3. Germline V gene sequence: CDR1 MDHEN, CDR2 SYDVKM. The CDR3 consists of 13 residues. The CDR3 nucleotides read TGTGCCAGCAGATCGGACAGGAACTATGGCTACACCTTC. Protein sequence: CASRSDRNYGYTF.

The chain uses TRBV2 and TRBJ2-1; 11 bases map to TRBD2. The CDR3 is made up of 14 amino acids. With 7 bases clipped from V and 14 bases from J, the junction kept 13 bases outside the gene matches. Germline assignment: CDR1 SNHLY and CDR2 FYNNEI. The DNA of the CDR3 is TGTGCCAGCATACTAGCGGGAGTCGTAAGTCCCGAGTTCTTC. Translated: CASILAGVVSPEFF.

The V and J genes are TRBV7-9 and TRBJ2-2; D possibly corresponds to TRBD2 (5 bases). CDR3 length equals 12 residues. With 2 bases removed from V and 8 bases from J, the gap between germline ends came to 6 bases. The germline gives CDR1 SEHNR, CDR2 FQNEAQ (reference sequence). This CDR3 reads CASSLRRGELFF. Written as DNA, the CDR3 is TGTGCCAGCAGCTTACGGAGGGGGGAGCTGTTTTTT. The entire variable domain, with the rest obtained from reference TRBV7-9 and TRBJ2-2, is as follows: DTGVSQNPRHKITKRGQNVTFRCDPISEHNRLYWYRQTLGQGPEFLTYFQNEAQLEKSRLLSDRFSAERPKGSFSTLEIQRTEQGDSAMYLCASSLRRGELFFGEGSRLTVL.

This clone was counted once. The chain links TRBV3-1 (or the pseudogene TRBV3-2) to TRBJ2-7; no clear D gene. The CDR3 sequence is 13 residues long. Germline V gene data show CDR1 as LGHDT and CDR2 as YNNKEL (reference sequence). V was shortened by 7 bases and J by 0 bases, with 10 bases between the two germline ends. CDR3 bases: TGTGCCAGCATGGGCAGCTTCTCCTACGAGCAGTACTTC. Its translation is CASMGSFSYEQYF.